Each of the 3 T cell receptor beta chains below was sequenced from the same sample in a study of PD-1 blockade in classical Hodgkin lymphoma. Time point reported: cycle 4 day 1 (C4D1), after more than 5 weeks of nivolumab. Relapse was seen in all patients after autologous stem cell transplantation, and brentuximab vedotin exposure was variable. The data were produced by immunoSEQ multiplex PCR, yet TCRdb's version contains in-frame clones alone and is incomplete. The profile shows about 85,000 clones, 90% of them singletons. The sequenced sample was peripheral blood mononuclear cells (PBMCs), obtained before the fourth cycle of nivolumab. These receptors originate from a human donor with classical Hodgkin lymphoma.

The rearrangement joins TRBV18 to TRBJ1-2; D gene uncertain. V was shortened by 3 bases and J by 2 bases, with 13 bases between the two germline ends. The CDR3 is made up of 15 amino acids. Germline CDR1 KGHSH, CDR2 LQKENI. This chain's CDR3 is CASSPPGLGNYGYTF. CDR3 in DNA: TGTGCCAGCTCACCCCCGGGTCTAGGGAACTATGGCTACACCTTC.

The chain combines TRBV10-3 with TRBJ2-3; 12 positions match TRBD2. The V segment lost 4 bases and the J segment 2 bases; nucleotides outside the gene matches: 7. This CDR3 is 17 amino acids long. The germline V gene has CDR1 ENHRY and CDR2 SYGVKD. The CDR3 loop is CAISAASGGAPTDTQYF. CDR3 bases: TGTGCCATCAGTGCGGCTAGCGGGGGGGCCCCCACAGATACGCAGTATTTT.

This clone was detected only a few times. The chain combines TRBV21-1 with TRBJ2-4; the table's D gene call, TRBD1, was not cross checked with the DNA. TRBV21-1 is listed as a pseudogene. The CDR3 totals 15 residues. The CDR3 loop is CASSKAQGSKNIQYF. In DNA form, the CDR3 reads TGTGCCAGCAGCAAAGCCCAGGGATCCAAAAACATTCAGTACTTC.